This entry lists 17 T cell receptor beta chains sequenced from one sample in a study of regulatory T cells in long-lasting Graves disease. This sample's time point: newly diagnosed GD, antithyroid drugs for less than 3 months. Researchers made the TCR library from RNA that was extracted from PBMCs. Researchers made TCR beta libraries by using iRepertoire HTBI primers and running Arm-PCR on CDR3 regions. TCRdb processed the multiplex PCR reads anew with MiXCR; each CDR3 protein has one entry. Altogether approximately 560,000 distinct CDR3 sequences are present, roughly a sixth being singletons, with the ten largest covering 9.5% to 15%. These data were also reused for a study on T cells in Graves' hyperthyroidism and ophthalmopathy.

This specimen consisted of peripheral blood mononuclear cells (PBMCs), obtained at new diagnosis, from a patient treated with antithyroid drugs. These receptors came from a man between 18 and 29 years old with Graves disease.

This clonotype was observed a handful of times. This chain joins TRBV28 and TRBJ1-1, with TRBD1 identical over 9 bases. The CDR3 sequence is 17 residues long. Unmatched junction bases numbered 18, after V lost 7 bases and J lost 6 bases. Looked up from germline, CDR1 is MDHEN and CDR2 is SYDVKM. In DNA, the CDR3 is TGTGCCAGCAACGATAACCCGGGACAGGGAAGGGTCGCTGAAGCTTTCTTT. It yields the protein CASNDNPGQGRVAEAFF.

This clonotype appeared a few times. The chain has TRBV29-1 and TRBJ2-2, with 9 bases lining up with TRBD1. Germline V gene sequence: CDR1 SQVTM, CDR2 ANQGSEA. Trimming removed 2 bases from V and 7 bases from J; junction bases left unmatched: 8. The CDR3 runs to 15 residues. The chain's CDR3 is CSVERPGTGIGELFF. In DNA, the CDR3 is TGCAGCGTTGAACGTCCCGGGACAGGGATCGGGGAGCTGTTTTTT.

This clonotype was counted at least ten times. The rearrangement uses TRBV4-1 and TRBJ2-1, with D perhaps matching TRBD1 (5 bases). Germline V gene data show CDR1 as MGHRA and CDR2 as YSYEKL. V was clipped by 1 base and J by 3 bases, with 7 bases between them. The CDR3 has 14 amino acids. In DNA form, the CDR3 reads TGCGCCAGCAGCCAAGGGGGCCTCTACAATGAGCAGTTCTTC. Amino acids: CASSQGGLYNEQFF.

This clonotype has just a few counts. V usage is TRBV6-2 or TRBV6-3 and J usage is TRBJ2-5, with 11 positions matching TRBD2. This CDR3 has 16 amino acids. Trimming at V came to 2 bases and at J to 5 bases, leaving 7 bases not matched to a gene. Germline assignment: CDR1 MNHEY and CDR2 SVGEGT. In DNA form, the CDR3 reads TGTGCCAGCAGTTACACACTAGCGGGAGCTGAGGAGACCCAGTACTTC. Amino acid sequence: CASSYTLAGAEETQYF.

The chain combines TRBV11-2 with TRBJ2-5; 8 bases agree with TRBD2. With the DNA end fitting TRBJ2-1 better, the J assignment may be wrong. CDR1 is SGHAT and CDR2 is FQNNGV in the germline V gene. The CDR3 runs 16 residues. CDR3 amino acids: CASSLDHSGSSNEQFF. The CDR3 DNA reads TGTGCCAGCAGCTTAGATCACAGCGGGAGTTCCAATGAGCAGTTCTTC.

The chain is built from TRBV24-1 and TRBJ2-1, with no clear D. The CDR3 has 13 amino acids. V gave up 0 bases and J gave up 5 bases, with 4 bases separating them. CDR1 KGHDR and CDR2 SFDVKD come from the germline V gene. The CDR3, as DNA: TGTGCCACCAGTGATTTGCGAGACAATGAGCAGTTCTTC. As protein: CATSDLRDNEQFF.

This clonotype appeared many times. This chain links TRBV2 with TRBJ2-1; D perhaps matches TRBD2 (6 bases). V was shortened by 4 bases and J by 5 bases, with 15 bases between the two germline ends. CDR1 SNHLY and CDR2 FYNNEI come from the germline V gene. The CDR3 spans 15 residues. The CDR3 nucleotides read TGTGCCAGCAGTGTTGATCTAGCGAGAAACAATGAGCAGTTCTTC. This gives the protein CASSVDLARNNEQFF.

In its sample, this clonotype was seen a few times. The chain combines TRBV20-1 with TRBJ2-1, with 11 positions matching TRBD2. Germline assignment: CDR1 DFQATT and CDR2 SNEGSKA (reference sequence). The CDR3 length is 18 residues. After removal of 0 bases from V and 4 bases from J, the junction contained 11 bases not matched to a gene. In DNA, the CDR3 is TGCAGTGCTAGAGATCAGGGGCTAGCGGGAGGAGCGTACAATGAGCAGTTCTTC. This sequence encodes CSARDQGLAGGAYNEQFF.

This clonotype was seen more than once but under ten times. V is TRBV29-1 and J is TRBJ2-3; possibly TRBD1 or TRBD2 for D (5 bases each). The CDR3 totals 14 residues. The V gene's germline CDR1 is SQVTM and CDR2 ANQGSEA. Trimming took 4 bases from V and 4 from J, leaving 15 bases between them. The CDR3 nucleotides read TGCAGCGTTGGGCCGGGACGATTCCCAGATACGCAGTATTTT. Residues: CSVGPGRFPDTQYF.

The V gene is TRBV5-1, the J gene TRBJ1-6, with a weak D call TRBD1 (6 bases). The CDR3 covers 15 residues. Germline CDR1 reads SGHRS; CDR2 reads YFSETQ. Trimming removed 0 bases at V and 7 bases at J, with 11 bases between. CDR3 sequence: CASSLAQGTNSPLHF. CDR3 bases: TGCGCCAGCAGCTTGGCACAGGGTACGAATTCACCCCTCCACTTT.

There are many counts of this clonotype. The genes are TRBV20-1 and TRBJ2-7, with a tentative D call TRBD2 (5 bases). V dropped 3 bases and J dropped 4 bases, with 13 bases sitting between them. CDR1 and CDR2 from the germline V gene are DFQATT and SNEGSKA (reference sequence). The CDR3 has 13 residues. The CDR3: CSARPGIGYEQYF. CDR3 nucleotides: TGCAGTGCTAGGCCGGGGATAGGGTACGAGCAGTACTTC.

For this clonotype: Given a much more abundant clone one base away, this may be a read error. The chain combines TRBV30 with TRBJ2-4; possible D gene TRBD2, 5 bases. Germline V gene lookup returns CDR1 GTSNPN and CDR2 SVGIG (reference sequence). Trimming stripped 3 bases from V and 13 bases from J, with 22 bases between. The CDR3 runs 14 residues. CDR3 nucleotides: TGTGCCTGGAGCGTACGGGAAAACTACAATGAGCAGTACTTC. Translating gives CAWSVRENYNEQYF.

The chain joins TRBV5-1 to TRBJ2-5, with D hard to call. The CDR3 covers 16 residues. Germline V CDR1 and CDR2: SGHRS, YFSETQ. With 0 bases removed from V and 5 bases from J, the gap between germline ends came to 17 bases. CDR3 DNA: TGCGCCAGCAGCTTGGGCCGTCTTTCCCTAGGGGAGACCCAGTACTTC. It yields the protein CASSLGRLSLGETQYF.

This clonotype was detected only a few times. The DNA of the CDR3 is TGTGCCTGGATATTTGGGGGAGGTACGGACGAGCAGTACTTC. Its translation is CAWIFGGGTDEQYF. This rearrangement joins TRBV30 to TRBJ2-7; TRBD2 might be the D (6 bases). There are 14 residues in the CDR3. V was clipped by 4 bases and J by 5 bases, with 18 bases between them. Germline V gene sequence: CDR1 GTSNPN, CDR2 SVGIG (reference sequence). Looking up the rest from reference TRBV30 and TRBJ2-7 gives the full variable domain: SQTIHQWPATLVQPVGSPLSLECTVEGTSNPNLYWYRQAAGRGLQLLFYSVGIGQISSEVPQNLSASRPQDRQFILSSKKLLLSDSGFYLCAWIFGGGTDEQYFGPGTRLTVT.

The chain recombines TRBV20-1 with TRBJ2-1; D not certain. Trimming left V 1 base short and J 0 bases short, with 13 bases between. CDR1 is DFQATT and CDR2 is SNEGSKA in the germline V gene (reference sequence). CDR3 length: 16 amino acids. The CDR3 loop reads CSARALVAGSYNEQFF. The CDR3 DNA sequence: TGCAGTGCTAGAGCCCTCGTGGCTGGCTCCTACAATGAGCAGTTCTTC.

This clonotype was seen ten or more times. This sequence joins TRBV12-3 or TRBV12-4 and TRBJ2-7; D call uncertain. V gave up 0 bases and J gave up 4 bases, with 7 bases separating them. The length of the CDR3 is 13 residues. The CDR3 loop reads CASSLAILYEQYF. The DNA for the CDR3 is TGTGCCAGCAGTTTAGCGATCCTTTACGAGCAGTACTTC.

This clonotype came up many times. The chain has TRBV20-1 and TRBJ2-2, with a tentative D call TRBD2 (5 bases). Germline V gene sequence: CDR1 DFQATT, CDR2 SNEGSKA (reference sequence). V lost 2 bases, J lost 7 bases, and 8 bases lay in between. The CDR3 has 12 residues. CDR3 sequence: CSARLDFGELFF. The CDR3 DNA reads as TGCAGTGCTAGATTGGACTTCGGGGAGCTGTTTTTT.